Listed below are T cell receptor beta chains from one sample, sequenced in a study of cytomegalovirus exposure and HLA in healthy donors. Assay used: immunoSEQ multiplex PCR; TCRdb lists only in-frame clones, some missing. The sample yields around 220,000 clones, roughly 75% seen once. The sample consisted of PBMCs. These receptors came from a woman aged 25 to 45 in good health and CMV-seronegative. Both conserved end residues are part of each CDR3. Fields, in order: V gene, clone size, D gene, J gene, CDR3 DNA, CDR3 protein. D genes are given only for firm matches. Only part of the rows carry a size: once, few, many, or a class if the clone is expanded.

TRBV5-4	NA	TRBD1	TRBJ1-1	TGTGCCAGCAGCACCGGGACAGGGCGAATAATGAACACTGAAGCTTTCTTT	CASSTGTGRIMNTEAFF
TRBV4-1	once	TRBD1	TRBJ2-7	TGCGCCAGCAGCCCGTCCGGGACAGGGTCGTTCTACGAGCAGTACTTC	CASSPSGTGSFYEQYF
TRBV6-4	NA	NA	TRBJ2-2	TGTGCCAGCATAAGGGGGTCCGGGGAGCTGTTTTTT	CASIRGSGELFF
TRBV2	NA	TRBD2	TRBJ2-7	TGTGCCAGCATGAGGCGGGAGGGCCAGTACGAGCAGTACTTC	CASMRREGQYEQYF
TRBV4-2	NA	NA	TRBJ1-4	TGTGCCAGCAGCCAAGATCGGGAACTTAATGAAAAACTGTTTTTT	CASSQDRELNEKLFF
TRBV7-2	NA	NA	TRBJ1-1	TGTGCCAGCAGCCCCGCGAAGGGGCCCCGAGGAGACACTGAAGCTTTCTTT	CASSPAKGPRGDTEAFF
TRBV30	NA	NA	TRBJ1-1	TGTGCCTGGACGTACAGGGCGAACACTGAAGCTTTCTTT	CAWTYRANTEAFF
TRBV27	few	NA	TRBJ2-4	TGTGCCAGCAGTTTAGGCCCCGCAAACATTCAGTACTTC	CASSLGPANIQYF
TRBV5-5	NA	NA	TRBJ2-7	TGTGCCAGCAGCTTTAGTTTCGGAGCCTACGAGCAGTACTTC	CASSFSFGAYEQYF
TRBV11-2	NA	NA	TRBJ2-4	TGTGCCAGCAGCTTAGATCGGGGGTTCGTTGAGGGTAGTAAAAACATTCAGTACTTC	CASSLDRGFVEGSKNIQYF
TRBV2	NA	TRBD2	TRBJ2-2	TGTGCCAGCAGTACGGGGGGGCCGAGCACCGGGGAGCTGTTTTTT	CASSTGGPSTGELFF
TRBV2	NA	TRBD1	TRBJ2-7	TGTGCCAGCAGTGCCCGGACAGGCGCCTCAAAGTACTTC	CASSARTGASKYF
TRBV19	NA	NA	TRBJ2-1	TGTGCCAGTAGTATAGGGCGGGACGAGCAGTTCTTC	CASSIGRDEQFF
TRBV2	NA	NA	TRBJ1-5	TGTGCCAGCAGCGAAGACAGTTATAGCAATCAGCCCCAGCATTTT	CASSEDSYSNQPQHF
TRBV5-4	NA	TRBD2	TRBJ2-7	TGTGCCAGCAGCCCCTCGGGGACTAGCGGGAAATTACTCTACGAGCAGTACTTC	CASSPSGTSGKLLYEQYF
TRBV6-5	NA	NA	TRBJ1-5	TGTGCCAGCAGCCCCCAGGGGTTGAGCAATCAGCCCCAGCATTTT	CASSPQGLSNQPQHF
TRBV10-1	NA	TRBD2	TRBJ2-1	TGCGCCAGCAGTGAGGTTAGCGGGGGGTCCTACAATGAGCAGTTCTTC	CASSEVSGGSYNEQFF
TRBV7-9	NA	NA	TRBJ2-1	TGTGCCAGCAGCTCCCCTCCCCCGGGGTATCAGTTCTTC	CASSSPPPGYQFF
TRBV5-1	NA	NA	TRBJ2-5	TGCGCCAGCAGCTTCGGGGGAGAGGAGACCCAGTACTTC	CASSFGGEETQYF
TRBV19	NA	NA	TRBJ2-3	TGTGCCAGTAGTGCTTTGGGGGGGCTGGGCGATACGCAGTATTTT	CASSALGGLGDTQYF
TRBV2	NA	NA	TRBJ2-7	TGTGCCAGCAGTGGGAACCCGACAGAATCCTCCTACGAGCAGTACTTC	CASSGNPTESSYEQYF
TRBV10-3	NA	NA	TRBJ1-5	TGTGCCATCACCCGAGGGGAGGGTCAGCCCCAGCATTTT	CAITRGEGQPQHF
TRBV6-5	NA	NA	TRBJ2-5	TGTGCCAGCAGTTACTCGTCAGGGGGGCAAGAGACCCAGTACTTC	CASSYSSGGQETQYF
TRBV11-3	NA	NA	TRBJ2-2	TGTGCCAGCAGCGTTGATCTAGCAGGAAACACCGGGGAGCTGTTTTTT	CASSVDLAGNTGELFF
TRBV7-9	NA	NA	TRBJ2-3	TGTGCCAGCAGCGCTCGGTCCGCCTCTCAAGTCACAGATACGCAGTATTTT	CASSARSASQVTDTQYF
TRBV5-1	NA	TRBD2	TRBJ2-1	TGCGCCAGCAGCCCCAACGTGGGGACTAGCGATGAGCAGTTCTTC	CASSPNVGTSDEQFF
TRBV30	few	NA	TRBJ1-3	TGTGCCTGGGCACAGGGTTTCGGGAACACCATATATTTT	CAWAQGFGNTIYF
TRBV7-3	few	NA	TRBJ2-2	TGTGCCAGCAGCCCTCGCACGGGGGGCTATAACACCGGGGAGCTGTTTTTT	CASSPRTGGYNTGELFF
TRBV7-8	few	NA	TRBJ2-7	TGTGCCAGCAGCTACAACCGGGACATAGTCTACGAGCAGTACTTC	CASSYNRDIVYEQYF
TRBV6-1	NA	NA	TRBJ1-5	TGTGCCAGCATGGCGCAGGGTGTTAGCAATCAGCCCCAGCATTTT	CASMAQGVSNQPQHF
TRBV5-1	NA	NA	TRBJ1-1	TGCGCCAGCACTGATTCGGGGAGCACTGAAGCTTTCTTT	CASTDSGSTEAFF
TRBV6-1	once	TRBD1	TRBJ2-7	TGTGCCAGCAGTGAACCCGGACAGGGTAGCTCCTACGAGCAGTACTTC	CASSEPGQGSSYEQYF
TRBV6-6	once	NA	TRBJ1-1	TGTGCCAGCACCCCCGGGGGGGGCACTGAAGCTTTCTTT	CASTPGGGTEAFF
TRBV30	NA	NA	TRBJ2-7	TGTGCCTGGAGTGTACCCCCGACAGGTTACGAGCAGTACTTC	CAWSVPPTGYEQYF
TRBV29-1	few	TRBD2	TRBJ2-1	TGCAGCGTGGAACGGCGGGGGGCCTACAATGAGCAGTTCTTC	CSVERRGAYNEQFF
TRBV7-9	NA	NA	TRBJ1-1	TGTTCCAGCAGCTTAGGGGGGGGGACGAACACTGAAGCTTTCTTT	CSSSLGGGTNTEAFF
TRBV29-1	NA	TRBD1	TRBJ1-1	TGCAGCTTAACAGGGGGCACTGAAGCTTTCTTT	CSLTGGTEAFF
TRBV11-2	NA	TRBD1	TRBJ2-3	TGTGCCAGCAGCTCCCGAACGACAGGGAATGCGTATACGCAGTATTTC	CASSSRTTGNAYTQYF